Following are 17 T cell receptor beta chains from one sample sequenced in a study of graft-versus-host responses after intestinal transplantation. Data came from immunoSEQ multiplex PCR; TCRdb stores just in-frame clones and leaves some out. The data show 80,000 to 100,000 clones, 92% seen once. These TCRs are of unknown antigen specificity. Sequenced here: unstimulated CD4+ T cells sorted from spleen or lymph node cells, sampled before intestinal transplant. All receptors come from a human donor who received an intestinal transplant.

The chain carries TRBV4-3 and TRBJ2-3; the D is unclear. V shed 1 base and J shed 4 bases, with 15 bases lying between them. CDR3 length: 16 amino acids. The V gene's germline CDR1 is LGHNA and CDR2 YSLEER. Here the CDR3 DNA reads TGCGCCAGCAGCCAAGTTCCCTGGAGCCTACCAGATACGCAGTATTTT. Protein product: CASSQVPWSLPDTQYF.

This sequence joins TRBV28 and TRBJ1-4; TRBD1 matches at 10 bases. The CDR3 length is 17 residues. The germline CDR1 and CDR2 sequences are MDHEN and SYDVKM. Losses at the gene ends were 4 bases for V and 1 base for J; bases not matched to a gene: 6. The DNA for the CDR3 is TGTGCCAGCAGTTCACCCGGGACAGGGGTAACTAATGAAAAACTGTTTTTT. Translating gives CASSSPGTGVTNEKLFF.

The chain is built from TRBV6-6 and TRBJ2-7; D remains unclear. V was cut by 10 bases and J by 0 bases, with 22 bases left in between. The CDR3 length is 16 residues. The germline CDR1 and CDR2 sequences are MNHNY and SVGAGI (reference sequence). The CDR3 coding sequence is TGTGCCACCTTGTCCCGATCGCACGGTAGCTCCTACGAGCAGTACTTC. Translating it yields CATLSRSHGSSYEQYF.

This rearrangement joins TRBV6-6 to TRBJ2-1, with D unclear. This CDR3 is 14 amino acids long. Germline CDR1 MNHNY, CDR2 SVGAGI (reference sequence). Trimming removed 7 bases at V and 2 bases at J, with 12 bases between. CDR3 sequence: CASIDRRPYNEQFF. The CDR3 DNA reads TGTGCCAGCATCGACCGGAGACCCTACAATGAGCAGTTCTTC.

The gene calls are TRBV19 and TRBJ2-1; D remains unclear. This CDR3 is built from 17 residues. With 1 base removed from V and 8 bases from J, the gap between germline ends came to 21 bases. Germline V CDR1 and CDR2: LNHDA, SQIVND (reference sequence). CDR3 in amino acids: CASSIAGSVLVTHEQFF. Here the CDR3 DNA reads TGTGCCAGTAGTATAGCCGGGTCTGTCCTGGTGACCCATGAGCAGTTCTTC.

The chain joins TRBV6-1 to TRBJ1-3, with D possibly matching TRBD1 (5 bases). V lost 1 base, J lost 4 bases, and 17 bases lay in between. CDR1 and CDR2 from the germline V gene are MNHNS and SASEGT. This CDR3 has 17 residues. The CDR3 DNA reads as TGTGCCAGCAGTGAAGTTGGGGTACAGGTGGGAGGAAACACCATATATTTT. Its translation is CASSEVGVQVGGNTIYF.

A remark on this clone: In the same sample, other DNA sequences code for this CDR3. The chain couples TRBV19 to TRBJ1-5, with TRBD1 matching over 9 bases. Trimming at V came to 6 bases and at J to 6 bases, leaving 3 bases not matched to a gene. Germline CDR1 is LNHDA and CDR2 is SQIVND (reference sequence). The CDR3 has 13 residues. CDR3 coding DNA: TGTGCCAGTAGGAGACAGGGGGGTCAGCCCCAGCATTTT. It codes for CASRRQGGQPQHF.

CDR3 sequence (DNA): TGTGCCAGCAGCTTAACATACAGGGGAGACTATGGCTACACCTTC. Protein product: CASSLTYRGDYGYTF. The V and J genes are TRBV7-2 and TRBJ1-2; 7 bases match TRBD1. The trim removed 2 bases at V and 3 bases at J, leaving 6 bases unmatched. Germline CDR1 SGHTA, CDR2 FQGNSA. The CDR3 contains 15 residues.

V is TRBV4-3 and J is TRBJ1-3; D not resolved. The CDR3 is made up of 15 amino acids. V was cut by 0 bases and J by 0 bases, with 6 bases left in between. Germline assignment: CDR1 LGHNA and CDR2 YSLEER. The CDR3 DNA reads TGCGCCAGCAGCCAAGATTACAGCTCTGGAAACACCATATATTTT. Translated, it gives CASSQDYSSGNTIYF.

The CDR3 loop is CASSQTSGEQYF. CDR3 bases: TGCGCCAGCAGCCAGACTAGCGGCGAGCAGTACTTC. This chain connects TRBV5-1 to TRBJ2-7, with 9 bases identical to TRBD2. Per the germline V gene, CDR1 is SGHRS and CDR2 is YFSETQ. The ends lost 4 bases at V and 6 bases at J; junction bases unmatched: 2. The length of the CDR3 is 12 residues.

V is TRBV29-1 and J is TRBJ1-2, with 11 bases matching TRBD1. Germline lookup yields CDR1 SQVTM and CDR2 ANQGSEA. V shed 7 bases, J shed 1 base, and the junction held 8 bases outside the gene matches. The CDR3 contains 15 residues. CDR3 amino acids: CSGAGTGGLNYGYTF. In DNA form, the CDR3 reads TGCAGCGGTGCCGGGACAGGGGGGCTTAACTATGGCTACACCTTC.

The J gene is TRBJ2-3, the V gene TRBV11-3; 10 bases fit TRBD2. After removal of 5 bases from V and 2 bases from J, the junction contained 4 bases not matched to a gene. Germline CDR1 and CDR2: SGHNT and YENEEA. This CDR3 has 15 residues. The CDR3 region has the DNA TGTGCCAGCAGCCGCAGCGGGGGGGCCACAGATACGCAGTATTTT. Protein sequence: CASSRSGGATDTQYF.

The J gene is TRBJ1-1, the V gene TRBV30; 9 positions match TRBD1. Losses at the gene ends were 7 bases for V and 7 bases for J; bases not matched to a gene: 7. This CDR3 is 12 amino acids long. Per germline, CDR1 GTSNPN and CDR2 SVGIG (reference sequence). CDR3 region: CASNRGQSEAFF. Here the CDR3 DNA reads TGTGCCTCGAACAGGGGGCAAAGTGAAGCTTTCTTT.

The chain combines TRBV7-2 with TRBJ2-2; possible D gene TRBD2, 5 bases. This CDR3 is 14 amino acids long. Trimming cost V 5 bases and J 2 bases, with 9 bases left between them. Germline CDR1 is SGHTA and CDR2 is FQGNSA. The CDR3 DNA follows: TGTGCCAGCAGCCGGACTCCTAACACCGGGGAGCTGTTTTTT. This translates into CASSRTPNTGELFF.

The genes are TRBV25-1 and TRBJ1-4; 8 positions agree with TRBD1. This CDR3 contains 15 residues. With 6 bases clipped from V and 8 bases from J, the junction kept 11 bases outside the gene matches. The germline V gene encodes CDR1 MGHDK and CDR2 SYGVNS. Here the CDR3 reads CASSNFGQGLEKLFF. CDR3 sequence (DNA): TGTGCCAGCAGCAACTTCGGACAGGGTTTAGAAAAACTGTTTTTT.

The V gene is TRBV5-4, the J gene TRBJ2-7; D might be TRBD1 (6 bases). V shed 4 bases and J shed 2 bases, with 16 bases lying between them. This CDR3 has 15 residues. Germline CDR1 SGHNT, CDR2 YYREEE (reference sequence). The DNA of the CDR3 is TGTGCCAGCAGCCCCAACGTCCGACAGGCCTACGAGCAGTACTTC. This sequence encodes CASSPNVRQAYEQYF.

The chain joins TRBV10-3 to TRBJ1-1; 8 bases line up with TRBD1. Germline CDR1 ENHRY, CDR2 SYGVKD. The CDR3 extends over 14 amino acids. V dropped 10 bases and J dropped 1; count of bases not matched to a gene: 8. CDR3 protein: CASKDRGTNTEAFF. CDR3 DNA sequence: TGTGCCAGCAAAGACAGGGGCACGAACACTGAAGCTTTCTTT.